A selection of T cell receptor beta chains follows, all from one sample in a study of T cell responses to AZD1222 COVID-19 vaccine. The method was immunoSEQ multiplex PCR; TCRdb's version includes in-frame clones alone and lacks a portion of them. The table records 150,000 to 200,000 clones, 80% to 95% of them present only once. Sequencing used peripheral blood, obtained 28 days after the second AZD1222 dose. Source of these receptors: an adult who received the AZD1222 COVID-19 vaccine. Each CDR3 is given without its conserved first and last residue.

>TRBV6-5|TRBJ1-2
ASSPTGTGRDGYT
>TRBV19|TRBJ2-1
ASSPSGSYNEQF
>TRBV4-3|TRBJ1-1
ASSQEGQPQFKAF
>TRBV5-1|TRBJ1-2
ASSLDPGNYGYT
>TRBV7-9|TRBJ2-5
ASSLAGGETQY
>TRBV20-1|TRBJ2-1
SASPSLGRANDEQF
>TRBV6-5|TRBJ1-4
ASSGRREKLF
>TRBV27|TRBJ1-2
ASSFRIQGDYGYT
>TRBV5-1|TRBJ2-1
ASSTSGTGTGNEQF
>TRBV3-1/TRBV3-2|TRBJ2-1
ASSLTKISAVSNNEQF
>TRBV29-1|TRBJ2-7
SVVSGQQAEQY
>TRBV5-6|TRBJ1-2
ASSLRSFYGYT
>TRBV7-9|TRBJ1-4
ASSLALEKLF
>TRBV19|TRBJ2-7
ASRGTATYEQY
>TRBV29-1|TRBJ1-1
SVGFDRKNTEAF
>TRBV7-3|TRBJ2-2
ASRPGAGGELF
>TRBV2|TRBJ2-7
ASSSIGVGLEQY
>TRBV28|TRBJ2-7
ASTSDYEQY
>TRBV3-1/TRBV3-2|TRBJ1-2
ASSPDGATYGYT
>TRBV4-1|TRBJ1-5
ASSQDLWTPQH
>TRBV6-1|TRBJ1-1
ASSEGFSYREYTEAF
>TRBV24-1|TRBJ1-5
ATSDSGRVSNQPQH
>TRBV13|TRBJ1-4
ASSQRGQGVREKLF
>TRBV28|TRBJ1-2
ASSLGGRGYGYT
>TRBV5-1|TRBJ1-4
ASSLERREKLF
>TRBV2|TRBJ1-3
ASRQTGGIGNTIY
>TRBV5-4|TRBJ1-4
ASSSYGRQGKGEKLF
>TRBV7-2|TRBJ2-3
ASSLVRGTDTQY
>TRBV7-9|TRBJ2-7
ASSSRGLADTYEQY
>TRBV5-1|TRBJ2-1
ASSLEGTSSREQF
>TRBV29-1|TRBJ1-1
SVDVVGASAF
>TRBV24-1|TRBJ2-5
ATSDTGTGATETQY
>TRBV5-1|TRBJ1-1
ASRSTVDTEAF
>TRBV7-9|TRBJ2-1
ASSQWLGFDNEQF
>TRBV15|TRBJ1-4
ATSRDLGFNEKLF
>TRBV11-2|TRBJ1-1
ASTEQGLNTEAF
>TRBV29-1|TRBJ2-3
SVGGPALSTDTQY
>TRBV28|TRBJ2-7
ASSFEGYEQY
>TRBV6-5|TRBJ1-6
ASVPDSTYNSPLH
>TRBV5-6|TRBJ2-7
ASTLVAYKRDRVSYEQY
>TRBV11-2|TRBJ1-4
ASSFGAATNEKLF
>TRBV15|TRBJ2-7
ATSRVPNYEQY
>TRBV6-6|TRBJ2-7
ASSRDGGYEQY
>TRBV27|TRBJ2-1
ASSPLPYNEQF
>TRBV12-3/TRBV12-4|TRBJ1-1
ASSPGGTEAF
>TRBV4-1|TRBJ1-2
ASSQSARERNLRGYT
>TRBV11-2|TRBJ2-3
ASSPLSSPSTDTQY
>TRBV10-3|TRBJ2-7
AISGTQGSEQY
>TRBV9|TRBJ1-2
ASSVGARETGYT
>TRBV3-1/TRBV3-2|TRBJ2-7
ASSQPSGTGAYEQY
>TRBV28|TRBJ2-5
ASSKSGGLETQY
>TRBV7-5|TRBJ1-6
VRSLPINQTGNSPLH
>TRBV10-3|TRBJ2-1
AILDREGNEQF
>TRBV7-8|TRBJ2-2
ASSFQGRDTGELF